The 18 T cell receptor beta chains below were found in one sample sequenced in a study of tumor and adjacent non-tumor tissue in lung cancer. This sample's RNA came from whole unsorted tissue. A modified ARM-PCR protocol with three rounds of nested PCR amplified TCRbeta. TCRdb recomputed calls from the multiplex PCR reads with MiXCR, one row per CDR3 protein. The repertoire holds 65,000 to 70,000 distinct CDR3 sequences, with about three fifths as singletons. Sequenced sample: lung tumor tissue. The receptor set was obtained from a man between 45 and 60 years old with non-small cell lung cancer.

This clonotype was seen a single time. The chain employs TRBV28 and TRBJ1-4; D gene uncertain. Germline CDR1 and CDR2: MDHEN and SYDVKM. The ends were cut back, 3 bases at V and 5 bases at J, with 16 bases in the middle. The CDR3 spans 16 residues. The CDR3 coding sequence is TGTGCCAGCAGTTTCCCCAGTGCGTTCAACAATGAAAAACTGTTTTTT. This gives the protein CASSFPSAFNNEKLFF.

Of note for this clonotype: A much larger clonotype is one base distant, so this may be a read error. The rearrangement uses TRBV30 and TRBJ1-1; TRBD1 might be the D (6 bases). The CDR3 is made up of 13 amino acids. The V gene's germline CDR1 is GTSNPN and CDR2 SVGIG (reference sequence). In nucleotides, the CDR3 is TGTGCCTGGACTGTCTGGGAGGGGGAGTACCACTGGTTT. Protein product: CAWTVWEGEYHWF.

This clonotype was recorded only once. The conserved closing phenylalanine or tryptophan is absent in this CDR3, likely reflecting a read error. The chain has TRBV7-8 and TRBJ1-1; D not certain. V lost 1 base and J lost 1, with 4 bases in between. The CDR3 consists of 13 residues. Germline V gene data show CDR1 as SGHVS and CDR2 as FQNEAQ. The DNA of the CDR3 is TGTGCCAGCAGCTTAGTACAGAACACTGAAGCTTTCCTA. Translation: CASSLVQNTEAFL.

About this clonotype itself: At one boundary the junction diverges from the germline segment, which might be a read error. The gene calls are TRBV11-2 and TRBJ2-1; 12 bases are shared with TRBD2. CDR3 length equals 16 residues. CDR1 is SGHAT and CDR2 is FQNNGV in the germline V gene. CDR3 DNA sequence: TGTGCCAGCAGCACCGGGGCTAGCGGGGGGGCCCGGGAGCAGTTCTTT. This codes for CASSTGASGGAREQFF. Combining the CDR3 with reference TRBV11-2 and TRBJ2-1 gives the whole variable domain EAGVAQSPRYKIIEKRQSVAFWCNPISGHATLYWYQQILGQGPKLLIQFQNNGVVDDSQLPKDRFSAERLKGVDSTLKIQPAKLEDSAVYLCASSTGASGGAREQFFGPGTRLTVL.

This clonotype was counted only a few times. The chain recombines TRBV28 with TRBJ2-3; D gene ambiguous. The CDR3 is 15 amino acids. V was trimmed by 4 bases and J by 2 bases, leaving 13 bases between them. Germline values: CDR1 MDHEN, CDR2 SYDVKM. In DNA form, the CDR3 reads TGTGCCAGCAGTTCCCCGATTGTGGTCACAGATACGCAGTATTTT. It translates to CASSSPIVVTDTQYF. Variable domain in full (rest from reference TRBV28 and TRBJ2-3): DVKVTQSSRYLVKRTGEKVFLECVQDMDHENMFWYRQDPGLGLRLIYFSYDVKMKEKGDIPEGYSVSREKKERFSLILESASTNQTSMYLCASSSPIVVTDTQYFGPGTRLTVL.

The chain links TRBV5-1 to TRBJ2-1; 11 bases map to TRBD1. The CDR3 spans 15 residues. Looked up from germline, CDR1 is SGHRS and CDR2 is YFSETQ. With 4 bases clipped from V and 7 bases from J, the junction kept 7 bases outside the gene matches. The CDR3 bases are TGCGCCAGCAGCCCGGGACAGGGGGGAGAGAATGAGCAGTTCTTC. Protein product: CASSPGQGGENEQFF.

Concerning this clonotype: A read error may be the cause here, since a much bigger clone is one base away. The genes are TRBV28 and TRBJ1-2; a possible D gene is TRBD1 (5 bases). Germline V CDR1 and CDR2: MDHEN, SYDVKM. This CDR3 contains 13 residues. CDR3 residues: CVSSFAGPYGYTF. The CDR3 bases are TGTGTCAGCAGTTTCGCAGGGCCGTATGGCTACACCTTC.

A note on this clonotype: The junction departs from the called germline gene at one end, perhaps through a read error. This sequence joins TRBV11-3 and TRBJ2-5; 8 bases fit TRBD2. The CDR3 covers 17 residues. CDR1 is SGHNT, CDR2 YENEEA, per germline. CDR3 protein: CTSSISASGGLQETQYF. Written as DNA, the CDR3 is TGTACCAGCAGCATATCGGCAAGCGGGGGTTTACAAGAGACCCAGTACTTC.

Of note for this clonotype: A read error may explain this, as a much larger clone is one base away. The chain is built from TRBV6-1 and TRBJ2-3, with 8 bases that match TRBD2. The V and J ends lost 8 bases and 2 bases, in that order; junction bases with no gene match: 9. CDR3 length equals 15 residues. Germline values: CDR1 MNHNS, CDR2 SASEGT. CDR3 amino acids: CASRRAGVDTDTQYF. The CDR3 coding sequence is TGTGCCAGCCGGCGAGCGGGAGTGGACACAGATACGCAGTATTTT.

The chain combines TRBV4-2 with TRBJ2-7, with D possibly matching TRBD1 (6 bases). CDR1 LGHNA and CDR2 YNFKEQ come from the germline V gene. Trimming took 10 bases from V and 4 from J, leaving 14 bases between them. The CDR3 has 12 amino acids. The CDR3 nucleotides read TGTGCCACAGGACAGAGGGCTTACGAGCAGTACTTC. This translates into CATGQRAYEQYF.

A word on this clonotype: Just one base apart from a much larger clone, this may be a read error. The chain recombines TRBV7-9 with TRBJ1-6, with D tentatively TRBD1 (6 bases). The length of the CDR3 is 16 residues. V was cut by 7 bases and J by 7 bases, with 20 bases left in between. Looked up from germline, CDR1 is SEHNR and CDR2 is FQNEAQ (reference sequence). CDR3 sequence: CASTLLLGQWNSPLHF. The CDR3 nucleotides read TGTGCCAGCACCCTCCTGCTAGGACAGTGGAATTCACCCCTCCACTTT.

The chain uses TRBV6-2 or TRBV6-3 and TRBJ1-1; TRBD1 might be the D (5 bases). V lost 7 bases to trimming and J lost 4 bases, with 7 bases between them. Germline-derived CDR1 and CDR2 are MNHEY and SVGEGT. CDR3 length: 11 amino acids. CDR3 loop: CASIGVTEAFF. The CDR3 DNA reads as TGTGCCAGCATAGGGGTCACTGAAGCTTTCTTT.

This clonotype has only a few counts. A much larger clone differs by one base, so this may be a read error. The chain combines TRBV6-5 with TRBJ1-1; possibly TRBD1 for D (6 bases). Per germline, CDR1 MNHEY and CDR2 SVGAGI. The CDR3 has 14 residues. As DNA, the CDR3 is TGTGCCAGAAGTTACTCGGGACATAACACTGAAGCTTTCTTT. Protein: CARSYSGHNTEAFF.

The chain couples TRBV10-2 to TRBJ2-3; 7 bases fit TRBD2. V shed 7 bases and J 6 bases; nucleotides not matched to a gene: 13. The CDR3 spans 15 residues. Germline V CDR1 and CDR2: WSHSY, SAAADI. The DNA for the CDR3 is TGCGCCAGCAACCCTACGGGGTTGCGGGAGGATACGCAGTATTTT. Its translation is CASNPTGLREDTQYF.

The gene calls are TRBV20-1 and TRBJ1-2; D gene uncertain. Germline CDR1 and CDR2: DFQATT and SNEGSKA (reference sequence). The CDR3 is 13 residues long. Here the CDR3 DNA reads TGCATTGTTCCTCCGGCAGCTAACTATGGCTACACCTTC. This sequence encodes CIVPPAANYGYTF.

Of note for this clonotype: A single base separates this from a much larger clone, so it may be a read error. J is TRBJ2-1 and V is TRBV10-3; 12 bases line up with TRBD2. V lost 5 bases to trimming and J lost 8 bases; unmatched junction nucleotides: 10. This CDR3 is built from 16 residues. Germline V gene data show CDR1 as ENHRY and CDR2 as SYGVKD. The CDR3 DNA sequence: TGTGCCATCAGTCACACTCTAGCGGGAGGGTACGATGAGCAGTTCTTC. As protein: CAISHTLAGGYDEQFF.

As regards this clonotype: A read error may account for a junction end that differs from germline. The J gene is TRBJ2-7, the V gene TRBV20-1; D may be TRBD1 or TRBD2 (6 bases each). From germline, CDR1 is DFQATT and CDR2 SNEGSKA (reference sequence). CDR3 size: 14 residues. The CDR3 spells CSAGRLGGPYEQYF. The CDR3 nucleotides are TGTAGTGCCGGGCGTCTAGGGGGGCCCTACGAGCAGTACTTC.

The chain has TRBV7-9 and TRBJ2-7; TRBD1 aligns across 7 bases. The CDR3 extends over 14 amino acids. After removal of 0 bases from V and 8 bases from J, the junction contained 7 bases not matched to a gene. The germline CDR1 and CDR2 sequences are SEHNR and FQNEAQ (reference sequence). As DNA, the CDR3 is TGTGCCAGCAGCTTAGCGCCGGGACAGAGTAAGCAGTACTTC. This encodes CASSLAPGQSKQYF.